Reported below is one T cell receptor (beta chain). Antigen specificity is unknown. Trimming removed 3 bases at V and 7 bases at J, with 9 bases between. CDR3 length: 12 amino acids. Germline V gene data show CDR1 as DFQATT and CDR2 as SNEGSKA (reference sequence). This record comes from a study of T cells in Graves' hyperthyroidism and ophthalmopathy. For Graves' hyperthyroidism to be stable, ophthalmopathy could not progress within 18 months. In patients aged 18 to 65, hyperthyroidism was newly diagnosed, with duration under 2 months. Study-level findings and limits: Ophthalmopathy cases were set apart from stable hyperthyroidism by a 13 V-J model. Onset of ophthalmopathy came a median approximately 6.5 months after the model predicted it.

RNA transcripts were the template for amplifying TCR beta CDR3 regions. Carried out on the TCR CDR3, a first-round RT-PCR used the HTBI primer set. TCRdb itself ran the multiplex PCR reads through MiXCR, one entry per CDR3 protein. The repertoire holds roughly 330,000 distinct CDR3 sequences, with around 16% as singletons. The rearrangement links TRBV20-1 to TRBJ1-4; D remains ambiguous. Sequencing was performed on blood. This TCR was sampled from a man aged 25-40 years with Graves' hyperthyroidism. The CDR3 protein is CSASPESEKLFF. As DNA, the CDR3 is TGCAGTGCTAGCCCAGAATCTGAAAAACTGTTTTTT.